This note documents a single T cell receptor (beta chain) sequence. Germline assignment: CDR1 SGHAT and CDR2 FQNNGV. Trimming removed 0 bases from V and 2 bases from J, with 11 bases in between. The CDR3 has 15 amino acids. Semi-nested PCR with Nested Universal Primer A followed constant-region reverse priming of full-length variable regions. TCRdb used MiXCR to reprocess the 5' RACE reads, holding one entry per CDR3 protein. Of nearly 55,000 distinct CDR3 sequences in the sample, almost 25% were seen once. This clonotype was obtained from a female donor with breast cancer. V is TRBV11-2 and J is TRBJ2-7, with D hard to call. Sequenced sample: tumor-infiltrating naive CD4+ T cells sorted from the breast tumor. Noted subset: naive CD4+ T cells, CD4+CD45RA+CD25-. The CDR3, as DNA: TGTGCCAGCAGCTTAGATGCAGAAAGAGCCTACGAGCAGTACTTC. Protein: CASSLDAERAYEQYF.